Given below is one TCR beta chain in context. This clonotype was observed a handful of times. Its antigen is unknown. No base quality information exists; no much larger clone differs at one position. The germline V gene yields MDHEN for CDR1 and SYDVKM for CDR2. The CDR3 runs 15 amino acids, cysteine and phenylalanine included. Solely the CDR3 DNA is kept, with 45 bases framed from the first base. V gives up 4 bases and J gives up 3 bases, and the segment between their germline ends measures 14 bases. Amplification of TCR beta CDR3 regions was carried out from RNA transcripts. For the first round of RT-PCR on the TCR CDR3, the HTBI primer set was used together with the Qiagen OneStep RT-PCR kit. The libraries were constructed in a second round of multiplex PCR and then size-selected and purified. The libraries were sequenced on an Illumina HiSeq2000 using paired-end 100 bp reads. Per the source publication's procedure: SOAPnuke was used to process the raw data, throwing out any read that contained adapters or uncalled bases, had a mean Phred below 15, or lacked an exact constant-primer or identifier match. High-quality paired reads were merged with COPE v1.2.5, and unique nucleotide sequences were defined as clonotypes. Clonotypes were aligned to IMGT TRBV, TRBD and TRBJ reference segments using MiTCR v1.1. Analysis was restricted to V-J combinations with a frequency above 0.0001, which covered roughly 99% of repertoires. A TCS score was defined as the ratio between F50 (clonal expansion) and ExV (chaos), using BLOSUM62-based TCRdist between CDR3 peptides within each V-J. Welch's t-statistics and random forest reduced 500 to 550 V-J features to roughly 13, which were used in a naive Bayes classifier (R e1071). TCRdb reanalyzed the raw reads on its own, using fastp at Q25 for trimming and MiXCR for clone calling, and kept in-frame beta chains. Each entry is one CDR3 protein sequence, shown with its most common DNA and genes. The V and J calls here are based on TCRdb, not the publication. The sample table lists almost 500,000 distinct CDR3 sequences, approximately 23% of them with a count of one. The top ten constitute 49% of the sample.

This sample was taken from a study of T cells in Graves' hyperthyroidism and ophthalmopathy (dated by TCRdb to 2018 to 2020). Concerning the study at large: Peripheral blood samples were taken at the time of initial diagnosis, prior to any treatment. The approximately 98 discovery patients were randomly divided into training and test sets at a 7:3 ratio. After blood sampling, hyperthyroidism patients were treated with methimazole at a starting dose of 30 mg daily, and ophthalmopathy patients were treated with high-dose intravenous methylprednisolone. According to the paper, TCR Vbeta CDR3 sequencing was carried out on 120 to 150 peripheral blood samples, which came from 40 to 45 ophthalmopathy, 80 or so hyperthyroidism and roughly 17 progressor patients. TCR V-J signatures able to tell the groups apart were searched for in a discovery cohort of some 100 patients, of whom more than 40 had Graves' ophthalmopathy and 57 had stable Graves' hyperthyroidism. In addition, the study compared T-cell repertoires in thyroid tissue and in blood from roughly 6 Graves' hyperthyroidism patients. An independent validation cohort of fewer than 20 hyperthyroidism patients and about 16 patients who later progressed to ophthalmopathy tested prospective prediction of ophthalmopathy.

Moderately to severely active disease, a Clinical Activity Score of at least 3, a NOSPECS grade of at least 4, and a duration under 3 months were present in ophthalmopathy patients. Exclusion was applied to patients with uncontrolled infections, other autoimmune diseases, pregnancy or lactation. Diagnoses were based on clinical symptoms, serum thyroxine and TRAb, thyroid ultrasound and orbital computed tomography. PBMCs were isolated from approximately 10 ml of fresh peripheral blood by Ficoll-Paque density gradient centrifugation. Total RNA was extracted using Trizol reagent, and RNA quality was assessed on an Agilent 2100 Bioanalyzer. Results and caveats for the whole study, not just this receptor: A 13 V-J signature model separated ophthalmopathy from stable hyperthyroidism, with approximately 86% sensitivity and 81.08% specificity in cross-validation and 80%/75% in testing. In validation, progression to ophthalmopathy was predicted by the model with 55% to 71% sensitivity and 72.22% specificity, a median of around 6.5 months before onset. No statistical method was used to fix the sample size in advance, and group allocation was not hidden from the investigators. Most expanded thyroid clonotypes (frequency above 0.001) were also detected in blood, a finding suggesting that blood repertoires may reflect thyroid immune responses.

Sequenced: blood. The V and J genes are TRBV28 and TRBJ2-3, with a tentative D gene TRBD2 over 5 matching bases. This clonotype was obtained from a woman between 70 and 85 years old with Graves' ophthalmopathy. The DNA reads as follows: TGTGCCAGCAGTTCCACTACGAGGGCGACAGATACGCAGTATTTT. Translated, it gives CASSSTTRATDTQYF. Supplemented by the reference TRBV28 and TRBJ2-3 proteins around the CDR3, the complete variable domain is DVKVTQSSRYLVKRTGEKVFLECVQDMDHENMFWYRQDPGLGLRLIYFSYDVKMKEKGDIPEGYSVSREKKERFSLILESASTNQTSMYLCASSSTTRATDTQYFGPGTRLTVL.